The clone carrying this TCR beta chain was recorded many times. The data derive from a study of T-cell reconstitution after alpha-beta-depleted transplantation in children. The V gene's germline CDR1 is DFQATT and CDR2 SNEGSKA (reference sequence). The CDR3 runs 13 residues. V was shortened by 6 bases and J by 3 bases, with 15 bases between the two germline ends. Unique molecular identifiers tagged the TCRbeta library. TCRdb independently ran MiXCR on the PCR reads; one entry per CDR3 protein. The table has some 200,000 distinct CDR3 sequences, under 13% seen once. This receptor was taken from a child in the first two years of life with acute myeloid leukemia, due to receive a stem cell transplant. The source material was PBMCs, sampled before TCRalphabeta/CD19-depleted stem cell transplant. The chain combines TRBV20-1 with TRBJ2-7; possible D gene TRBD1, 6 bases. The CDR3 sequence: CSALGASRYEQYF. The DNA for the CDR3 is TGCAGTGCCTTGGGGGCTAGTCGCTACGAGCAGTACTTC.